The clone carrying this T cell receptor (beta chain) was seen more than once but under ten times. This CDR3 contains 13 residues. V lost 7 bases, J lost 4 bases, and 13 bases lay in between. Germline CDR1 reads WSHSY; CDR2 reads SAAADI. Those enrolled, adults aged roughly 18 to 89 years, came from 20 to 25 US areas. Recovery among Cohort 3 donors was established by two negative PCRs, clearance, or symptom resolution. Authors' analysis steps: Nucleated cell number was recorded as an estimate derived from reference gene primer amplification. The table came from immunoSEQ multiplex PCR; TCRdb's copy has only in-frame clones and leaves some out. V and J calls and clone size are copied from that table; D and trimming were computed from the DNA. Here the sample spans a few hundred thousand clones, about nine tenths being singletons. This sample is part of a study of blood T cell repertoires in COVID-19. Study-level information: Acute and convalescent COVID-19 specimens originated in the United States, Italy and Spain.

The source of this sequence is a woman in her fifties or sixties who had recovered from COVID-19. What was sequenced was PBMCs or T cells enriched from blood (not recorded which). The chain has TRBV10-2 and TRBJ1-1, with D possibly matching TRBD1 (6 bases). DNA of the CDR3: TGCGCCAGCAAGACAAAGGGGGTCACTGAAGCTTTCTTT. Residues: CASKTKGVTEAFF.